This T cell receptor (beta chain) was captured in a study of blood T cell repertoires in COVID-19. At the level of the study: The samples span acute and convalescent COVID-19 from the United States, Italy and Spain.

Produced via immunoSEQ multiplex PCR; TCRdb's table is partial and in-frame only. The sample has over 200,000 clones; 80% to 85% are singletons. The CDR3 loop spans 13 amino acids. The germline V gene encodes CDR1 LNHDA and CDR2 SQIVND (reference sequence). The J segment lost 6 bases and the V segment lost 3 bases, leaving 3 bases of the junction unmatched. The clonotype originates from a man aged 35 to 55 with acute or convalescent COVID-19. V gene TRBV19 combines with J gene TRBJ2-7, with 9 bases fitting TRBD1. Material for sequencing was peripheral blood. In DNA, the CDR3 is TGTGCCAGTAGTATGGACAGGGGTAGCGAGCAGTACTTC. This encodes CASSMDRGSEQYF.